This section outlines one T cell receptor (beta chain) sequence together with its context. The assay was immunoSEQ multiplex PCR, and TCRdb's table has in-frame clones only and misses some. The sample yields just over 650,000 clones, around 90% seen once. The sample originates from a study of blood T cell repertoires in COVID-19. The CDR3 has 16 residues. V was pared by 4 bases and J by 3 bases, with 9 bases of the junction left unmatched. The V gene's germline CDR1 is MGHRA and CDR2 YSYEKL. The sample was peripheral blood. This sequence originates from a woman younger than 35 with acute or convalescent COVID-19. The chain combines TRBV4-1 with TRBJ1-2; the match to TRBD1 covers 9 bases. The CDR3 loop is CASSRGTGYGHYGYTF. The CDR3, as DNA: TGCGCCAGCAGCCGAGGGACAGGGTATGGGCACTATGGCTACACCTTC.